The T cell receptor beta chain under discussion was sequenced for a study of blood T cell repertoires in COVID-19. Looking at the study overall: From T cells, B-cell-depleted T cells, or PBMCs came the material, which was cDNA or gDNA.

In Seattle, patients joined the study during active infection and were tracked longitudinally. How the authors handled the data: Using reference gene primer amplification, nucleated cell counts were estimated. TCRdb's copy holds only in-frame clones and misses some; the assay was immunoSEQ multiplex PCR. V, J and clone size are taken as reported in that table, and D and trimming were inferred from the DNA itself. The top ten hold around 10% of the sample, which has approximately 210,000 clones, approximately 84% seen once. This clone was picked up a small number of times. Sequenced input: peripheral blood. The source is a man aged 50 to 60 with COVID-19, enrolled during active disease.

CDR3 residues: CASSSYKPLAGGPGEQYF. CDR3 in DNA: TGTGCCAGCAGCTCATATAAACCGCTAGCGGGAGGGCCAGGGGAGCAGTACTTC. V is TRBV11-2 and J is TRBJ2-7, with 12 bases aligning to TRBD2. This CDR3 has 18 amino acids. V gave up 4 bases and J gave up 7 bases; unmatched junction bases: 17. The germline gives CDR1 SGHAT, CDR2 FQNNGV.